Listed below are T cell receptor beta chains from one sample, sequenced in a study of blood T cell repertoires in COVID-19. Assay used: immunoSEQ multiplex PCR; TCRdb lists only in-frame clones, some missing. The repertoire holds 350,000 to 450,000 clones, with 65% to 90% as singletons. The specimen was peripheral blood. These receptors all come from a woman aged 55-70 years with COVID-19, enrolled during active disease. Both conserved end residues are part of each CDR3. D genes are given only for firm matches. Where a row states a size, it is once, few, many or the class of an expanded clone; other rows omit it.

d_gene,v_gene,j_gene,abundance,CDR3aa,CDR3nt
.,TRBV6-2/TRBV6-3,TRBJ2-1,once,CASSWDLVRGSPGFF,TGTGCCAGCAGTTGGGATCTAGTCCGGGGGAGCCCCGGGTTCTTC
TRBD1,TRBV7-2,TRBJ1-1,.,CASSPQGAMAEAFF,TGTGCCAGCAGCCCACAGGGGGCGATGGCTGAAGCTTTCTTT
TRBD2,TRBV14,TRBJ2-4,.,CASSRDAGASGGIQYF,TGTGCCAGCAGCCGGGACGCGGGAGCCTCGGGCGGCATTCAGTACTTC
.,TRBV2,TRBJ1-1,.,CASSDERTEAFF,TGTGCCAGCAGTGACGAGAGGACTGAAGCTTTCTTT
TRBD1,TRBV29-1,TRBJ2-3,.,CSVGQGTSTDTQYF,TGCAGCGTGGGACAGGGTACTAGCACAGATACGCAGTATTTT
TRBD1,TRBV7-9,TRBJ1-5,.,CASSFSGLGTGDNQPQHF,TGTGCCAGCAGCTTTAGCGGATTGGGGACAGGGGATAATCAGCCCCAGCATTTT
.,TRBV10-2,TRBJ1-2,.,CASSESQGPLNGYTF,TGCGCCAGCAGTGAGTCCCAGGGCCCCCTCAATGGCTACACCTTC
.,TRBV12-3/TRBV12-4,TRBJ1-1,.,CASEGLRGTEAFF,TGTGCCAGCGAAGGACTGAGGGGGACTGAAGCTTTCTTT
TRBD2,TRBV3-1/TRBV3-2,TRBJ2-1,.,CASSHIAGGGGPFF,TGTGCCAGCAGCCATATCGCGGGAGGGGGGGGGCCGTTCTTC
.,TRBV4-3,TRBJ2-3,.,CASSQDNPFGGAVDTQYF,TGCGCCAGCAGCCAAGATAATCCCTTTGGGGGGGCCGTGGATACGCAGTATTTT
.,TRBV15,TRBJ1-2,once,CATSRDPGSYGYTF,TGTGCCACCAGCAGAGATCCAGGCAGCTATGGCTACACCTTC
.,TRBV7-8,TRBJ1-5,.,CASSEPGHYYSNQPQHF,TGTGCCAGCAGCGAGCCGGGACATTACTATAGCAATCAGCCCCAGCATTTT
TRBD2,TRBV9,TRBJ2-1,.,CASSVRLAGGNNEQFF,TGTGCCAGCAGCGTCAGACTAGCGGGGGGAAACAATGAGCAGTTCTTC
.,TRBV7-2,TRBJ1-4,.,CASSRQGNEKLFF,TGTGCCAGCAGCCGTCAGGGGAATGAAAAACTGTTTTTT
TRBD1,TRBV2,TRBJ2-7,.,CASSDQPGQGANSYEQYF,TGTGCCAGCAGCGACCAGCCGGGACAGGGGGCGAATTCCTACGAGCAGTACTTC
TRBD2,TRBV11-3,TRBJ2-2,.,CASSLVGWTSGGSNTGELFF,TGTGCCAGCAGCTTAGTCGGCTGGACTAGCGGGGGATCGAACACCGGGGAGCTGTTTTTT
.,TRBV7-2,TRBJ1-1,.,CASSPGTSYGEAFF,TGTGCCAGCAGCCCAGGGACATCGTATGGTGAAGCTTTCTTT
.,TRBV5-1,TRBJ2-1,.,CASSRWGFYNEQFF,TGCGCCAGCAGCAGATGGGGCTTTTACAATGAGCAGTTCTTC
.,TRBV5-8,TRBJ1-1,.,CASSLEMGAGAFF,TGTGCCAGCAGCTTGGAAATGGGAGCGGGAGCTTTCTTT
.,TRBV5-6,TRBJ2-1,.,CASSLGYINGNEQFF,TGTGCCAGCAGCTTGGGATACATTAACGGGAATGAGCAGTTCTTC
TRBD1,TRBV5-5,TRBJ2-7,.,CASSRGQGSYEQYF,TGTGCCAGCAGCCGGGGACAGGGCTCCTACGAGCAGTACTTC
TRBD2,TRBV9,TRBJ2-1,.,CASSESLAGSWNEQFF,TGTGCCAGCAGCGAGTCACTAGCGGGGAGTTGGAATGAGCAGTTCTTC
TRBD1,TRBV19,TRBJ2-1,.,CASSIHGTGGHYNEQFF,TGTGCCAGTAGTATACACGGGACAGGGGGTCACTATAATGAGCAGTTCTTC
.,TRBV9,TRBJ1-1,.,CASSVGDTTRNTEAFF,TGTGCCAGCAGCGTAGGGGACACTACTAGGAACACTGAAGCTTTCTTT
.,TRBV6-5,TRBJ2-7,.,CASSYSSQGSTYEQYF,TGTGCCAGCAGTTACTCGAGTCAGGGGTCAACCTACGAGCAGTACTTC
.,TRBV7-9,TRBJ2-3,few,CASSPGVSTDTQYF,TGTGCCAGCAGTCCGGGGGTCAGCACAGATACGCAGTATTTT
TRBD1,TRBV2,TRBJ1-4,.,CASSGTGGTNEKLFF,TGTGCCAGCAGCGGGACAGGGGGGACTAATGAAAAACTGTTTTTT
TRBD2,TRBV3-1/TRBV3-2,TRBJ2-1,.,CASSQALMIAGDNEQFF,TGTGCCAGCAGCCAGGCCCTCATGATAGCGGGGGACAATGAGCAGTTCTTC
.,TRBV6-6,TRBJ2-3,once,CASRNWSSTDTQYF,TGTGCCAGCAGAAACTGGTCTAGCACAGATACGCAGTATTTT
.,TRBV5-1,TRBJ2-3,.,CASSWRGPDTQYF,TGCGCCAGCAGCTGGAGAGGGCCAGATACGCAGTATTTT
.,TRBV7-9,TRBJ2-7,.,CASSFLYEQYF,TGTGCCAGCAGCTTTCTGTACGAGCAGTACTTC
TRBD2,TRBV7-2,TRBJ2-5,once,CASSLAIGLAEETQYF,TGTGCCAGCAGCTTAGCAATTGGACTAGCGGAAGAGACCCAGTACTTC
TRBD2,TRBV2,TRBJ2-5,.,CASSGLAGAGETQYF,TGTGCCAGCAGTGGACTAGCGGGGGCGGGAGAGACCCAGTACTTC
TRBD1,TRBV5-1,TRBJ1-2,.,CASSLDRGHYGYTF,TGCGCCAGCAGCCTGGACAGGGGGCACTATGGCTACACCTTC
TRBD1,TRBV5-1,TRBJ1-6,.,CASRSDRGAPLHF,TGCGCCAGCAGGTCGGACAGGGGTGCACCCCTCCACTTT
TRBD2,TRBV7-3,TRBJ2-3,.,CASSLGLAGPGDTQYF,TGTGCCAGCAGCTTAGGACTAGCGGGGCCTGGGGACACGCAGTATTTT
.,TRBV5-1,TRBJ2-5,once,CASSFEGEVGTQYF,TGCGCCAGCAGCTTCGAGGGGGAAGTAGGGACCCAGTACTTC
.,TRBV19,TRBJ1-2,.,CASRAAQGLYGYTF,TGTGCCAGTAGAGCGGCCCAGGGACTATATGGCTACACCTTC
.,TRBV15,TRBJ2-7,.,CATSSQRAGGRYEQYF,TGTGCCACCAGCAGCCAACGGGCCGGAGGGCGTTACGAGCAGTACTTC
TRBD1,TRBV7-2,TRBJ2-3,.,CASSPRDRVGDTQYF,TGTGCCAGCAGCCCACGGGACAGGGTGGGGGATACGCAGTATTTT
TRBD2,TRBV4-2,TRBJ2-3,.,CASSQQTSGGPSTDTQYF,TGTGCCAGCAGCCAACAAACTAGCGGGGGACCCAGCACAGATACGCAGTATTTT
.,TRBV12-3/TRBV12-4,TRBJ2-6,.,CAGRGSGANVLTF,TGTGCCGGAAGAGGCTCTGGGGCCAACGTCCTGACTTTC
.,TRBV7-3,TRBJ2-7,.,CASSPTPGEEQYF,TGTGCCAGCAGCCCCACCCCAGGGGAGGAGCAGTACTTC
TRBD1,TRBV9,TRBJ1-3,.,CASSVGTGFSGNTIYF,TGTGCCAGCAGCGTCGGGACAGGGTTCTCTGGAAACACCATATATTTT
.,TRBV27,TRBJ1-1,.,CASSLRAGGMNTEAFF,TGTGCCAGCAGTTTAAGGGCAGGAGGGATGAACACTGAAGCTTTCTTT
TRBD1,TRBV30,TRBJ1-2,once,CAWSGGGAGNYGYTF,TGTGCCTGGAGTGGAGGGGGCGCGGGCAACTATGGCTACACCTTC
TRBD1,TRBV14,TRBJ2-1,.,CASSRLGTGQFYNEQFF,TGTGCCAGCAGCCGTCTCGGGACAGGGCAGTTCTACAATGAGCAGTTCTTC
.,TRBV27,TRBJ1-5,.,CASGVWGFNQPQHF,TGTGCCAGCGGGGTTTGGGGCTTCAATCAGCCCCAGCATTTT
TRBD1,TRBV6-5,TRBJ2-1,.,CASIGTAYSEQFF,TGTGCCAGCATAGGGACAGCGTATAGTGAGCAGTTCTTC
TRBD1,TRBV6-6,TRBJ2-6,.,CASSPGTGSGANVLTF,TGTGCCAGCAGCCCCGGGACAGGGTCTGGGGCCAACGTCCTGACTTTC
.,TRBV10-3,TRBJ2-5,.,CAISSGQSETQYF,TGTGCCATCAGCTCAGGACAGAGTGAGACCCAGTACTTC
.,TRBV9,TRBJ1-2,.,CASSVPGIGGYTF,TGTGCCAGCAGCGTACCAGGGATCGGAGGCTACACCTTC
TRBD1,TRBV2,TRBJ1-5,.,CASSGDSDQPQHF,TGTGCCAGCAGTGGGGACAGTGATCAGCCCCAGCATTTT
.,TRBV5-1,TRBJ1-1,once,CASSLIPTDTEAFF,TGCGCCAGCAGCCTCATCCCCACAGACACTGAAGCTTTCTTT
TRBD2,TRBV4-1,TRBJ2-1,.,CASSQGFGGGNEQFF,TGCGCCAGCAGCCAAGGCTTCGGCGGGGGCAATGAGCAGTTCTTC
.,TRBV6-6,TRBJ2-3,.,CASSYSGSTQYF,TGTGCCAGCAGTTACTCGGGCTCAACGCAGTATTTT
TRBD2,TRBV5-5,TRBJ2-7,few,CASSLSRGSAGGTYEQYF,TGTGCCAGCAGCTTGAGCAGGGGATCAGCGGGGGGCACCTACGAGCAGTACTTC
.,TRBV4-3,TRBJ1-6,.,CASSQGGGFGNSPLHF,TGCGCCAGCAGCCAAGGAGGAGGGTTTGGTAATTCACCCCTCCACTTT
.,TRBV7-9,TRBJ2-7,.,CASSPRAGAVEQYF,TGTGCCAGCAGCCCCAGAGCAGGGGCGGTCGAGCAGTACTTC